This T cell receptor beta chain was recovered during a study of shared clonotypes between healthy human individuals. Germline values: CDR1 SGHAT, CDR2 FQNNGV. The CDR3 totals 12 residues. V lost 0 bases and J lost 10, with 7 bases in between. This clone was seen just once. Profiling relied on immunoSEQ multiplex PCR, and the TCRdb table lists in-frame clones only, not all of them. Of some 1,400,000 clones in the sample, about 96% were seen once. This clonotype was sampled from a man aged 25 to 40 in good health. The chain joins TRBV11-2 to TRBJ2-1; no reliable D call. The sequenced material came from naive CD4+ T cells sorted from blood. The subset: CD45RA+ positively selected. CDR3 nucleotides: TGTGCCAGCAGCTTAGATAGGACGGAGCAGTTCTTC. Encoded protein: CASSLDRTEQFF.